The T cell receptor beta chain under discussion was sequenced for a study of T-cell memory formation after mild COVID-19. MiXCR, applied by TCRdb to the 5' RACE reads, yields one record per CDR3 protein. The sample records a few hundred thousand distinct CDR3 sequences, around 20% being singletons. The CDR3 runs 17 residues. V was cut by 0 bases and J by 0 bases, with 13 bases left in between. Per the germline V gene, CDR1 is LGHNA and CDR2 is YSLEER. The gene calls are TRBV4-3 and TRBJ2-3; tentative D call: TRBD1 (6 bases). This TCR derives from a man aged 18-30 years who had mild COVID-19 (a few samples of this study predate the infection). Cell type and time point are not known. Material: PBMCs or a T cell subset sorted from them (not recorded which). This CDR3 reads CASSQDPQGRSTDTQYF. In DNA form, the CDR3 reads TGCGCCAGCAGCCAAGATCCCCAGGGGAGAAGCACAGATACGCAGTATTTT.